This entry lists 24 T cell receptor beta chains sequenced from one sample in a study of cytomegalovirus exposure and HLA in healthy donors. 60 Vbeta and 13 Jbeta primers were used in PCR. Sequencing was performed with immunoSEQ multiplex PCR; in TCRdb, only in-frame clones are kept and a portion is missing. The table lists about 250,000 clones, more than 55% of them singletons. Sequenced material: PBMCs. The receptors were gathered from a female donor in good health and CMV-seronegative.

The chain links TRBV5-1 to TRBJ2-1; TRBD2 agrees at 7 bases. The germline V gene has CDR1 SGHRS and CDR2 YFSETQ. This CDR3 spans 15 amino acids. V lost 4 bases and J lost 5; bases outside the gene matches: 9. The CDR3 region is CASSPSGGSHNEQFF. The CDR3 nucleotides are TGCGCCAGCAGCCCGTCGGGGGGTTCCCACAATGAGCAGTTCTTC. The whole variable domain, remainder taken from reference TRBV5-1 and TRBJ2-1, is KAGVTQTPRYLIKTRGQQVTLSCSPISGHRSVSWYQQTPGQGLQFLFEYFSETQRNKGNFPGRFSGRQFSNSRSEMNVSTLELGDSALYLCASSPSGGSHNEQFFGPGTRLTVL.

The chain has TRBV7-2 and TRBJ2-1; D is unclear. The CDR3 spans 13 residues. The germline CDR1 and CDR2 sequences are SGHTA and FQGNSA. V was clipped by 1 base and J by 9 bases, with 10 bases between them. The CDR3 DNA is TGTGCCAGCAGCTTAGTCCGGGTGAGTGAGCAGTTCTTC. It encodes CASSLVRVSEQFF.

CDR3 DNA: TGTGCCAGCAGCTTAGGCGGCACTAGCGATGGGAACGAGCAGTACTTC. Its translation: CASSLGGTSDGNEQYF. The chain employs TRBV13 and TRBJ2-7; 7 bases agree with TRBD2. Trimming removed 0 bases from V and 5 bases from J; junction bases left unmatched: 10. Germline values: CDR1 PRHDT, CDR2 FYEKMQ (reference sequence). The CDR3 runs to 16 residues.

As regards this clone: Other DNA sequences in this sample translate to the same CDR3. The genes are TRBV5-1 and TRBJ2-5; TRBD2 matches 7 bases. Germline V gene sequence: CDR1 SGHRS, CDR2 YFSETQ. J gave up 2 bases and V 0 bases, and 7 bases lay outside the gene matches. This CDR3 has 16 residues. The DNA for the CDR3 is TGCGCCAGCAGCTTGGGTCCTAGCGGCACTCAAGAGACCCAGTACTTC. It codes for CASSLGPSGTQETQYF.

This CDR3 reads CASSQDRSSYSTDTQYF. The CDR3 DNA reads TGCGCCAGCAGCCAAGATCGGAGTAGCTATAGCACAGATACGCAGTATTTT. The V and J genes are TRBV4-1 and TRBJ2-3; D not certain. Germline V gene lookup returns CDR1 MGHRA and CDR2 YSYEKL. This CDR3 contains 17 residues. The V and J ends lost 0 bases and 0 bases respectively, with 13 bases between them.

This clone was detected only once. This rearrangement joins TRBV19 to TRBJ2-5, with TRBD2 identical over 8 bases. The last part of the DNA fits TRBJ2-7 better; the J call may be wrong. The germline gives CDR1 LNHDA, CDR2 SQIVND (reference sequence). The CDR3 is made up of 13 amino acids. In nucleotides, the CDR3 is TGTGCCAGTAGTCCCAGCGGGAGTTACGAGCAGTACTTC. It translates to CASSPSGSYEQYF.

The genes are TRBV6-1 and TRBJ1-2, with 8 positions matching TRBD1. Looked up from germline, CDR1 is MNHNS and CDR2 is SASEGT. The CDR3 spans 14 residues. V lost 2 bases, J lost 7 bases, and 6 bases stayed unmatched. CDR3 region: CASSEFTGGSGYTF. CDR3 in DNA: TGTGCCAGCAGTGAATTCACAGGGGGAAGTGGCTACACCTTC.

This chain uses TRBV30 with TRBJ1-2; maybe TRBD1 (5 bases). There are 14 residues in the CDR3. Trimming removed 1 base at V and 4 bases at J, with 13 bases between. Germline V gives CDR1 GTSNPN, CDR2 SVGIG (reference sequence). CDR3: CAWSGWMGGYGYTF. CDR3 DNA: TGTGCCTGGAGTGGCTGGATGGGGGGCTATGGCTACACCTTC.

The V gene is TRBV6-1, the J gene TRBJ1-3; D not certain. Per germline, CDR1 MNHNS and CDR2 SASEGT. The CDR3 contains 15 residues. V was clipped by 1 base and J by 3 bases, with 10 bases between them. The CDR3 here is CASSEEVGSGNTIYF. The CDR3 region has the DNA TGTGCCAGCAGTGAAGAAGTGGGCAGTGGAAACACCATATATTTT.

The chain carries TRBV21-1 and TRBJ1-5; the DNA was not used to check the table's D call, TRBD1. TRBV21-1 is a documented pseudogene. This CDR3 is 15 amino acids long. The CDR3 sequence is CASRTDRVSNQPQHF. The DNA of the CDR3 is TGTGCCAGCAGGACAGACAGGGTGAGCAATCAGCCCCAGCATTTT.

Here the CDR3 reads CAWQGARGTEAFF. The CDR3 DNA reads TGTGCCTGGCAGGGGGCGCGGGGCACTGAAGCTTTCTTT. This rearrangement joins TRBV30 to TRBJ1-1; 8 bases are a match to TRBD1. Germline assignment: CDR1 GTSNPN and CDR2 SVGIG (reference sequence). With 5 bases clipped from V and 4 bases from J, the junction kept 6 bases outside the gene matches. CDR3 length equals 13 residues.

The chain joins TRBV6-5 to TRBJ2-7; 12 positions match TRBD2. The germline gives CDR1 MNHEY, CDR2 SVGAGI. Losses at the gene ends were 4 bases for V and 0 bases for J; bases not matched to a gene: 1. The CDR3 has 15 amino acids. In DNA, the CDR3 is TGTGCCAGCAGTTGGACTAGCGGGATCTCCTACGAGCAGTACTTC. This sequence encodes CASSWTSGISYEQYF.

The genes are TRBV5-1 and TRBJ2-5; a weak D match, TRBD2 (6 bases). Matching the DNA end better, TRBJ2-7 makes the J call doubtful. Germline CDR1 is SGHRS and CDR2 is YFSETQ. The CDR3 covers 13 residues. CDR3 in amino acids: CASSLRRDYEQYF. The CDR3 region has the DNA TGCGCCAGCAGCTTGAGGAGGGACTACGAGCAGTACTTC.

The chain carries TRBV11-2 and TRBJ2-1; 8 bases fit TRBD2. The V gene end was trimmed by 8 bases and the J gene end by 4 bases; junction bases not matched to a gene: 4. Germline V CDR1 and CDR2: SGHAT, FQNNGV. The CDR3 length is 13 residues. The CDR3, as DNA: TGTGCCAGCTGGGCTAGCGGGTACAATGAGCAGTTCTTC. Translation: CASWASGYNEQFF.

The rearrangement links TRBV5-6 to TRBJ1-1; D is possibly TRBD1 (6 bases). The length of the CDR3 is 14 residues. Germline values: CDR1 SGHDT, CDR2 YYEEEE. Trimming left V 7 bases short and J 0 bases short, with 13 bases between. The CDR3 reads CASCETGMNTEAFF. The DNA of the CDR3 is TGTGCCAGCTGCGAGACAGGCATGAACACTGAAGCTTTCTTT.

This clone appeared a few times. V gene TRBV28 combines with J gene TRBJ2-7, with D possibly being TRBD1 (6 bases). V was shortened by 8 bases and J by 4 bases, with 18 bases between the two germline ends. Germline loops: CDR1 MDHEN, CDR2 SYDVKM. The CDR3 length is 14 residues. This CDR3 reads CASGDTGLTYEQYF. The CDR3 DNA reads as TGTGCCAGCGGGGATACAGGGCTTACATACGAGCAGTACTTC.

V usage is TRBV10-1 and J usage is TRBJ2-3; 7 nucleotides agree with TRBD1. The CDR3 runs to 16 residues. In germline, CDR1 is WNHNN, CDR2 SYGVQD (reference sequence). The trim removed 0 bases at V and 6 bases at J, leaving 9 bases unmatched. The CDR3 protein is CASSESGQTPRDTQYF. DNA for the CDR3: TGCGCCAGCAGTGAGTCGGGACAGACCCCACGGGATACGCAGTATTTT.

DNA for the CDR3: TGTGCCAGCAGGGGGGCAGGGGGAAACTACGAGCAGTACTTC. This codes for CASRGAGGNYEQYF. The rearrangement links TRBV2 to TRBJ2-7; 7 nucleotides agree with TRBD1. The junction had 8 bases not matched to a gene; V was cut back by 6 bases and J by 3 bases. This CDR3 comprises 14 residues. Looked up from germline, CDR1 is SNHLY and CDR2 is FYNNEI.

In its sample, this clone was seen once. The chain combines TRBV9 with TRBJ2-1, with a tentative D call TRBD2 (5 bases). Germline V gene data show CDR1 as SGDLS and CDR2 as YYNGEE. The CDR3 runs to 15 residues. V was shortened by 0 bases and J by 5 bases, with 12 bases between the two germline ends. As DNA, the CDR3 is TGTGCCAGCAGCGTAGGTCTAGCTGAGAACAATGAGCAGTTCTTC. This codes for CASSVGLAENNEQFF.

The chain links TRBV2 to TRBJ2-1; no clear D gene. The V gene lost 3 bases and the J gene lost 6 bases, with 9 bases spanning the gap. The CDR3 covers 13 residues. Germline assignment: CDR1 SNHLY and CDR2 FYNNEI. In DNA, the CDR3 is TGTGCCAGCAGTGAGTTGCCGGTCAATGAGCAGTTCTTC. This sequence encodes CASSELPVNEQFF. The full variable domain, rest sourced from reference TRBV2 and TRBJ2-1, is EPEVTQTPSHQVTQMGQEVILRCVPISNHLYFYWYRQILGQKVEFLVSFYNNEISEKSEIFDDQFSVERPDGSNFTLKIRSTKLEDSAMYFCASSELPVNEQFFGPGTRLTVL.

The chain links TRBV28 to TRBJ1-1; maybe TRBD1 (6 bases). With 5 bases removed from V and 3 bases from J, the gap between germline ends came to 16 bases. This CDR3 spans 15 amino acids. Germline CDR1 and CDR2: MDHEN and SYDVKM. CDR3 nucleotides: TGTGCCAGCAGTAACTATACAGGGCAGGACACTGAAGCTTTCTTT. It codes for CASSNYTGQDTEAFF.

The V call is TRBV5-5, the J call TRBJ1-4, with D possibly being TRBD1 (6 bases). V was trimmed by 4 bases and J by 6 bases, leaving 16 bases between them. The CDR3 extends over 15 amino acids. Germline V gene sequence: CDR1 SGHKS, CDR2 YYEKEE (reference sequence). The CDR3 DNA reads TGTGCCAGCAGCGGGAACAGGGATAGCGATGAAAAACTGTTTTTT. Encoded protein: CASSGNRDSDEKLFF.

The chain couples TRBV28 to TRBJ2-5, with D possibly matching TRBD2 (7 bases). This CDR3 is built from 14 residues. The V end was cut by 3 bases, the J end by 5 bases, with 13 bases between. Germline V gene data show CDR1 as MDHEN and CDR2 as SYDVKM. The CDR3 spells CASSLEGGIETQYF. CDR3 coding DNA: TGTGCCAGCAGTTTGGAGGGGGGGATCGAGACCCAGTACTTC. The variable domain in full, completed from reference TRBV28 and TRBJ2-5, reads DVKVTQSSRYLVKRTGEKVFLECVQDMDHENMFWYRQDPGLGLRLIYFSYDVKMKEKGDIPEGYSVSREKKERFSLILESASTNQTSMYLCASSLEGGIETQYFGPGTRLLVL.

For this clone: Other DNA sequences in this sample translate to the same CDR3. The V gene is TRBV6-6, the J gene TRBJ1-5, with 9 bases that match TRBD1. CDR3 length equals 15 residues. With 6 bases clipped from V and 2 bases from J, the junction kept 5 bases outside the gene matches. Germline CDR1 reads MNHNY; CDR2 reads SVGAGI (reference sequence). CDR3 region: CASSSGQGGNQPQHF. In DNA form, the CDR3 reads TGTGCCAGCAGCTCGGGACAGGGAGGCAATCAGCCCCAGCATTTT.